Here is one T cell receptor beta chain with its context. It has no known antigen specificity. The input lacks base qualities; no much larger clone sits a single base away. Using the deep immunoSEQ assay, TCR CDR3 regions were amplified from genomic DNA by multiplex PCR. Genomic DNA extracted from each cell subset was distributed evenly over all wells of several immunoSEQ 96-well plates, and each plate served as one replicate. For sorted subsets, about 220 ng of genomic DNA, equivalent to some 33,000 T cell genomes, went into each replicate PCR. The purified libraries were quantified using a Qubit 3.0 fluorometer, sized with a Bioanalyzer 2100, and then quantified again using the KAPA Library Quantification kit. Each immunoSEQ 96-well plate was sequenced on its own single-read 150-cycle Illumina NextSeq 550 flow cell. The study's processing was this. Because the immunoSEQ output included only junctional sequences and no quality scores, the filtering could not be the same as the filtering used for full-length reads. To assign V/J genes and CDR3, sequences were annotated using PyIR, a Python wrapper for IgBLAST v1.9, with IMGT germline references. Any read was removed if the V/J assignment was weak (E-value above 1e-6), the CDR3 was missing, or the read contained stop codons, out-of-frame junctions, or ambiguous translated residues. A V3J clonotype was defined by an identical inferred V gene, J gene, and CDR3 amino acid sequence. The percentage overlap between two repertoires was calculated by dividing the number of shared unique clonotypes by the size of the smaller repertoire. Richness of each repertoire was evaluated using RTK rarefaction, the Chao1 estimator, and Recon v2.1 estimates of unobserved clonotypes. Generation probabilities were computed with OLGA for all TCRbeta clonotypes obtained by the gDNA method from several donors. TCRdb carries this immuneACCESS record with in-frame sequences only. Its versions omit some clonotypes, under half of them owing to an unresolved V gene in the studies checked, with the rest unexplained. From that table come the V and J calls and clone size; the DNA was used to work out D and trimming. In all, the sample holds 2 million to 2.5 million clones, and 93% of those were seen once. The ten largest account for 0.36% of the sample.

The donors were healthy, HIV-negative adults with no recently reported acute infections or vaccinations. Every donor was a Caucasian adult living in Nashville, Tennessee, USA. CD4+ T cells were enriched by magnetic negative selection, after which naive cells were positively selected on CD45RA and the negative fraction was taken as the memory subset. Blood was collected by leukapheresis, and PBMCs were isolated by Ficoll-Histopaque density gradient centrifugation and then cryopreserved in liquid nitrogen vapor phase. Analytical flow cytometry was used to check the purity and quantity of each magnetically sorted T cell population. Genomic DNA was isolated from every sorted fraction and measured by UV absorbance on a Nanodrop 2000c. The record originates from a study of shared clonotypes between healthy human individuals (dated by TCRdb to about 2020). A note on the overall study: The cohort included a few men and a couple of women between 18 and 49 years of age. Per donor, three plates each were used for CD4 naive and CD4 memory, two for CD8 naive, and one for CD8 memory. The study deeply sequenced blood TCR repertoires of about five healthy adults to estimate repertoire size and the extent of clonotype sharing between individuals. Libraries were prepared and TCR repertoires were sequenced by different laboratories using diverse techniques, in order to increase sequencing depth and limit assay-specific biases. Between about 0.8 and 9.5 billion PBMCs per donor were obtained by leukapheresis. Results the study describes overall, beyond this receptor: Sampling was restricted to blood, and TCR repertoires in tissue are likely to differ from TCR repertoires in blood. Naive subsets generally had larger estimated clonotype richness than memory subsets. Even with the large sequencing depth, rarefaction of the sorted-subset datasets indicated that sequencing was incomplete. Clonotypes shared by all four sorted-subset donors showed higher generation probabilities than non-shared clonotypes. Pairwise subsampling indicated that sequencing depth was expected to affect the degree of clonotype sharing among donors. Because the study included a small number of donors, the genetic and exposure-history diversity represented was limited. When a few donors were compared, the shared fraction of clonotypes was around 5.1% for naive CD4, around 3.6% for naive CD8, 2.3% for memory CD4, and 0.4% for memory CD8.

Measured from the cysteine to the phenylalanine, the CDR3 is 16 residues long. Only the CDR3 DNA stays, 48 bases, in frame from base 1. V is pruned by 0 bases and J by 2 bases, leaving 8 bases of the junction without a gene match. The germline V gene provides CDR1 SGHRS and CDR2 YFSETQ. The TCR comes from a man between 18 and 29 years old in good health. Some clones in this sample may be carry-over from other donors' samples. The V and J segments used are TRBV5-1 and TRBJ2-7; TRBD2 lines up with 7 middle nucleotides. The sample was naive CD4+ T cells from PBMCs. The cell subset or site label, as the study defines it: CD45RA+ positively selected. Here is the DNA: TGCGCCAGCAGCTTGGCCGCAGCGGGAACCGCCTACGAGCAGTACTTC. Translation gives CASSLAAAGTAYEQYF.